Below are 10 T cell receptor beta chains sequenced from a single sample in a study of blood T cell repertoires in COVID-19. Using immunoSEQ multiplex PCR, the repertoire was profiled, and TCRdb retains in-frame clones only, with some absent. This table holds 160,000 or so clones, over 75% found once. Sequenced input: peripheral blood. These receptor sequences come from a man between 60 and 75 years old with active or convalescent COVID-19.

This clone was counted once. The rearrangement uses TRBV27 and TRBJ2-3; a possible D gene is TRBD2 (5 bases). Germline V lookup: CDR1 MNHEY, CDR2 SMNVEV (reference sequence). Trimming took 3 bases from V and 3 from J, leaving 13 bases between them. CDR3 length: 15 residues. CDR3 nucleotide sequence: TGTGCCAGCAGTTTTTGGTGGGAGAGGACAGATACGCAGTATTTT. This translates into CASSFWWERTDTQYF.

The rearrangement joins TRBV28 to TRBJ2-1, with D perhaps TRBD2 (6 bases). V shed 1 base and J shed 0 bases, with 7 bases lying between them. Germline V CDR1 and CDR2: MDHEN, SYDVKM. This CDR3 region has 15 residues. CDR3 loop: CASSLSGSSYNEQFF. The CDR3 bases are TGTGCCAGCAGTTTATCCGGGAGCTCCTACAATGAGCAGTTCTTC. Full variable domain (outside the CDR3, taken from reference TRBV28 and TRBJ2-1): DVKVTQSSRYLVKRTGEKVFLECVQDMDHENMFWYRQDPGLGLRLIYFSYDVKMKEKGDIPEGYSVSREKKERFSLILESASTNQTSMYLCASSLSGSSYNEQFFGPGTRLTVL.

This clone appeared once. Other DNA sequences in the same sample also yield this CDR3. The chain links TRBV5-1 to TRBJ2-5; D unclear. This CDR3 spans 14 amino acids. CDR1 is SGHRS and CDR2 is YFSETQ in the germline V gene. The germline V and J ends were trimmed by 0 bases and 2 bases, with 8 bases remaining between them. This CDR3 is CASSLGTVQETQYF. The CDR3 DNA reads TGCGCCAGCAGCTTGGGCACAGTTCAAGAGACCCAGTACTTC.

On this clone itself: Germline and junction disagree at one end, which may indicate a read error. V is TRBV20-1 and J is TRBJ2-7, with 7 bases that match TRBD1. CDR3 length: 11 residues. Germline V gene data show CDR1 as DFQATT and CDR2 as SNEGSKA (reference sequence). CDR3 bases: TGCAGTGCTATCTTAGTAGGGACAGTGGTCTTC. This translates into CSAILVGTVVF.

The J gene is TRBJ2-3, the V gene TRBV11-3, with TRBD2 identical over 7 bases. This CDR3 has 14 amino acids. Trimming cost V 1 base and J 3 bases; bases outside gene matches: 1. Germline V lookup: CDR1 SGHNT, CDR2 YENEEA. The CDR3 sequence is CASSLGGGTDTQYF. The CDR3 nucleotides read TGTGCCAGCAGCTTAGGGGGGGGAACAGATACGCAGTATTTT.

J is TRBJ2-5 and V is TRBV4-2; 8 nucleotides align to TRBD1. Germline lookup yields CDR1 LGHNA and CDR2 YNFKEQ. CDR3 size: 14 residues. J lost 4 bases, V lost 4 bases, and 5 bases had no gene match. DNA of the CDR3: TGTGCCAGCAGCCCGGACAGGGTCGGAGAGACCCAGTACTTC. This sequence encodes CASSPDRVGETQYF.

This clone was picked up a small number of times. V usage is TRBV29-1 and J usage is TRBJ1-5, with D possibly being TRBD1 (5 bases). The CDR3 is made up of 14 amino acids. Germline lookup yields CDR1 SQVTM and CDR2 ANQGSEA. V was clipped by 3 bases and J by 0 bases, with 9 bases between them. The CDR3 DNA reads TGCAGCGTTGATGGGGCTGATAGCAATCAGCCCCAGCATTTT. It yields the protein CSVDGADSNQPQHF.

The rearrangement uses TRBV19 and TRBJ2-6; D might be TRBD1 (6 bases). CDR3 length: 17 amino acids. Trimming cost V 4 bases and J 0 bases, with 13 bases left between them. CDR1 LNHDA and CDR2 SQIVND come from the germline V gene (reference sequence). CDR3 loop: CASSNRDKPSGANVLTF. In DNA, the CDR3 is TGTGCCAGTAGTAACCGGGACAAACCCTCTGGGGCCAACGTCCTGACTTTC. The full variable domain, with the rest looked up from reference TRBV19 and TRBJ2-6, is DGGITQSPKYLFRKEGQNVTLSCEQNLNHDAMYWYRQDPGQGLRLIYYSQIVNDFQKGDIAEGYSVSREKKESFPLTVTSAQKNPTAFYLCASSNRDKPSGANVLTFGAGSRLTVL.

This chain links TRBV4-2 with TRBJ2-2; possible D gene TRBD1, 5 bases. V shed 1 base and J shed 0 bases, with 6 bases lying between them. Germline V gene lookup returns CDR1 LGHNA and CDR2 YNFKEQ. The CDR3 loop spans 15 amino acids. The DNA of the CDR3 is TGTGCCAGCAGCCAAGGGACACCGAACACCGGGGAGCTGTTTTTT. It encodes CASSQGTPNTGELFF.

The chain links TRBV6-5 to TRBJ1-1, with D possibly TRBD1 on 5 matching bases. The CDR3 is 13 amino acids. The V end was cut by 8 bases, the J end by 1 base, with 11 bases between. Germline lookup yields CDR1 MNHEY and CDR2 SVGAGI. CDR3 sequence: CASRLQGNTEAFF. The CDR3 nucleotides read TGTGCCAGCCGACTCCAGGGGAACACTGAAGCTTTCTTT.